This TCR beta chain appears in the sequencing data of a study of shared clonotypes between healthy human individuals. Study-level information: The cohort had two women and three men, ages 18 to 49. Points from the study as a whole: Approximately 5% was the fraction of naive CD4 clonotypes found shared across a few donors.

On this clone: What it recognizes is unknown.

V gave up 0 bases and J gave up 5 bases; unmatched junction bases: 4. The CDR3 is made up of 15 amino acids. In germline, CDR1 is MNHNY, CDR2 SVGAGI (reference sequence). Assay: immunoSEQ multiplex PCR; the TCRdb copy retains only in-frame clones and omits some. The sample holds around 2.5 million clones, roughly 93% seen once. The TCR comes from a man younger than 35 in good health. Some clones in this sample may be carry-over from other donors' samples. Sequenced: naive CD4+ T cells from PBMCs. The subset: CD45RA+ positively selected. This chain connects TRBV6-6 to TRBJ1-5; 7 bases line up with TRBD1. This CDR3 is CASSYSGDRDQPQHF. In DNA, the CDR3 is TGTGCCAGCAGTTACTCGGGAGACAGGGATCAGCCCCAGCATTTT.